This TCR beta chain was captured by sequencing in a study of T cell responses to AZD1222 COVID-19 vaccine. Details on this clone: The antigen is not known.

The assay was immunoSEQ multiplex PCR, and TCRdb's table has in-frame clones only and misses some. The sample has some 170,000 clones; roughly 92% are singletons. Overall study findings and caveats: Spike-wide vaccine-associated CD4 TCRs dominated at 160-218 and 743-854.

V was trimmed by 0 bases and J by 6 bases, leaving 21 bases between them. In germline, CDR1 is MNHNS, CDR2 SASEGT. CDR3 length: 17 residues. The sample consisted of peripheral blood, taken 28 days after the second AZD1222 dose. The TCR comes from an adult who received the AZD1222 COVID-19 vaccine. The genes are TRBV6-1 and TRBJ2-7; D uncertain. The CDR3 sequence: CASSEALRAGPGGEQYF. In nucleotides, the CDR3 is TGTGCCAGCAGTGAAGCGCTTCGGGCAGGCCCGGGTGGCGAGCAGTACTTC.